This T cell receptor (beta chain) came from a study of shared clonotypes between healthy human individuals. Study-wide findings and caveats: About 5% was the fraction of naive CD4 clonotypes found shared across four donors. Researchers found naive subsets generally carried larger estimated richness than memory subsets.

The assay was immunoSEQ multiplex PCR, and TCRdb's table has in-frame clones only and misses some. Of 1.5 million to 2.5 million clones in the sample, around 96% were seen once. The germline V gene has CDR1 SGHDT and CDR2 YYEEEE. Trimming stripped 0 bases from V and 6 bases from J, with 14 bases between. This CDR3 region has 15 residues. As for this clone: Antigen: not known.

Naive CD8 cells, CD45RO-negative and positively selected for CCR7, excluded terminally differentiated effector memory CD45RA+ cells. Only Caucasian adults living in Nashville, Tennessee served as donors. The material sequenced was naive CD8+ T cells sorted from blood. This clonotype was obtained from a man aged 18-30 years in good health. The chain employs TRBV5-6 and TRBJ2-3; a possible D gene is TRBD2 (5 bases). For the CDR3, the DNA is TGTGCCAGCAGCTTGGGAACAGCGGCTGAGGATACGCAGTATTTT. It yields the protein CASSLGTAAEDTQYF.